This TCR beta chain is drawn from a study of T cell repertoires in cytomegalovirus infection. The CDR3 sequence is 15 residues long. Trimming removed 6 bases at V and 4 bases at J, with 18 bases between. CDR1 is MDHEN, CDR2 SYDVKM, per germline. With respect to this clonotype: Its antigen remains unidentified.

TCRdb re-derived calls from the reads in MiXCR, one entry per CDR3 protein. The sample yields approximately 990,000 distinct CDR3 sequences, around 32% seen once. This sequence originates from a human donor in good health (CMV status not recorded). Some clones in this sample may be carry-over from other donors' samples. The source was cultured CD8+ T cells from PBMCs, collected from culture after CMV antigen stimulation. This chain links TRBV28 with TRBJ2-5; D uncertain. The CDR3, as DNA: TGTGCCAGCAGCGATAGGAATAATGCAGGAGAGACCCAGTACTTC. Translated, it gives CASSDRNNAGETQYF.